The rows below give T cell receptor beta chains drawn from one sample of a study of multiple sclerosis patients with progressive multifocal leukoencephalopathy. The assay was immunoSEQ multiplex PCR, and TCRdb's table has in-frame clones only and misses some. Seen here are approximately 31,000 clones, about nine tenths observed once, and the top ten hold approximately 1.5%. The sample taken for sequencing was PBMCs. The receptor source for this set is a human donor with multiple sclerosis. The CDR3 runs from the conserved cysteine through the conserved F or W. The D gene is left open where the match is weak. Size is stated for part of the rows, as once, few or many counts, or as a class when the clone is expanded.

v_gene	abundance	d_gene	j_gene	CDR3aa	CDR3nt
TRBV4-1	.	TRBD2	TRBJ2-1	CASSQAGGNRNEQFF	TGCGCCAGCAGCCAAGCGGGGGGGAACCGCAATGAGCAGTTCTTC
TRBV9	few	TRBD2	TRBJ2-7	CASSLSQLAGIGEQYF	TGTGCCAGCAGTCTCTCCCAGCTAGCGGGAATCGGCGAGCAGTACTTC
TRBV28	.	.	TRBJ1-1	CASSYPGSGLKDTEAFF	TGTGCCAGCAGTTACCCGGGGTCTGGGTTAAAGGACACTGAAGCTTTCTTT
TRBV29-1	.	.	TRBJ2-5	CSVASGVTQYF	TGCAGCGTTGCGAGTGGGGTTACCCAGTACTTC
TRBV12-5	.	.	TRBJ1-5	CASGLSSEGEQPQHF	TGTGCTAGTGGTTTGAGTTCAGAAGGGGAACAGCCCCAGCATTTT
TRBV18	.	TRBD1	TRBJ2-5	CASSTNRGETQYF	TGTGCCAGCTCAACAAACAGGGGCGAGACCCAGTACTTC
TRBV7-2	once	.	TRBJ2-7	CASSPDSGTSSYEQYF	TGTGCCAGCAGCCCAGATTCCGGGACATCCTCCTACGAGCAGTACTTC
TRBV10-3	.	.	TRBJ1-4	CAISAGDATNEKLFF	TGTGCCATCAGTGCTGGGGACGCAACTAATGAAAAACTGTTTTTT
TRBV28	.	TRBD2	TRBJ2-1	CASTSGGTSSYNEQFF	TGTGCCAGCACCTCAGGAGGGACTAGCTCCTACAATGAGCAGTTCTTC
TRBV5-1	.	.	TRBJ1-1	CASSPSGLLNTEAFF	TGCGCCAGCAGCCCTTCGGGACTTCTGAACACTGAAGCTTTCTTT
TRBV15	.	TRBD2	TRBJ2-1	CATSSSGNGEQFF	TGTGCCACCAGCAGTAGCGGGAACGGTGAGCAGTTCTTC
TRBV4-3	.	.	TRBJ2-7	CASSQGGELGYEQYF	TGCGCCAGCAGCCAAGGGGGGGAGCTGGGCTACGAGCAGTACTTC
TRBV6-5	.	.	TRBJ2-7	CASRQTPYEQYF	TGTGCCAGCAGGCAGACACCATACGAGCAGTACTTC
TRBV10-3	once	.	TRBJ1-2	CAISVGGQGYGYTF	TGTGCCATCAGTGTGGGGGGTCAAGGGTATGGCTACACCTTC
TRBV7-8	.	TRBD2	TRBJ2-7	CASSLVGLAGGPSGYEQYF	TGTGCCAGCAGCCTAGTGGGACTAGCGGGAGGGCCGTCGGGCTACGAGCAGTACTTC
TRBV6-5	.	.	TRBJ1-2	CASSYSPGMLAGYTF	TGTGCCAGCAGTTACTCGCCGGGGATGTTGGCGGGCTACACCTTC
TRBV28	.	TRBD1	TRBJ1-5	CASSPGTGEPYSNQPQHF	TGTGCCAGCAGTCCCGGGACAGGAGAGCCTTATAGCAATCAGCCCCAGCATTTT
TRBV6-5	.	.	TRBJ1-1	CASSYGGRIAEAFF	TGTGCCAGCAGTTACGGGGGGCGTATCGCTGAAGCTTTCTTT
TRBV10-2	once	.	TRBJ2-3	CASSDPAYDTQYF	TGCGCCAGCAGTGATCCCGCATATGATACGCAGTATTTT
TRBV10-1	.	.	TRBJ1-4	CASSDGGLGQEKLFF	TGCGCCAGCAGTGACGGGGGTCTCGGGCAAGAAAAACTGTTTTTT
TRBV2	.	.	TRBJ1-5	CASSAQSGNQPQHF	TGTGCCAGCAGTGCACAGTCAGGCAATCAGCCCCAGCATTTT
TRBV10-3	.	.	TRBJ2-2	CAIRLGSDTGELFF	TGTGCCATCAGACTTGGGTCAGACACCGGGGAGCTGTTTTTT
TRBV5-1	.	.	TRBJ1-1	CASSLVAGAPPEAFF	TGCGCCAGCAGCTTGGTCGCGGGGGCGCCCCCTGAAGCTTTCTTT
TRBV9	.	TRBD2	TRBJ2-1	CASSGTTGTSVGEQFF	TGTGCCAGCAGCGGAACCACCGGGACTAGCGTTGGTGAGCAGTTCTTC
TRBV5-8	few	.	TRBJ1-1	CASSFGRTNTEAFF	TGTGCCAGCAGCTTTGGGAGAACCAACACTGAAGCTTTCTTT
TRBV5-1	.	.	TRBJ2-7	CASSSGPSYEQYF	TGCGCCAGCAGCTCGGGACCGTCCTACGAGCAGTACTTC
TRBV29-1	.	.	TRBJ2-3	CSTETGATDTQYF	TGCAGCACAGAGACCGGCGCCACAGATACGCAGTATTTT
TRBV6-6	.	TRBD1	TRBJ1-2	CASSPGQVGDGYTF	TGTGCCAGCAGTCCAGGACAGGTTGGGGATGGCTACACCTTC
TRBV7-2	.	.	TRBJ2-1	CASSSGVPSHEQFF	TGTGCCAGCAGCTCCGGGGTCCCGTCCCATGAGCAGTTCTTC
TRBV19	once	TRBD1	TRBJ2-3	CASSIGDRALTDTQYF	TGTGCCAGTAGTATAGGGGACAGGGCGTTGACAGATACGCAGTATTTT
TRBV7-2	.	.	TRBJ2-7	CASSLILGGYEQYF	TGTGCCAGCAGTTTAATCCTGGGCGGCTACGAGCAGTACTTC
TRBV28	.	.	TRBJ1-6	CASSIRTDSYNSPLHF	TGTGCCAGCAGTATACGGACTGACTCCTATAATTCACCCCTCCACTTT
TRBV4-1	.	.	TRBJ1-3	CASSQSRAVISGNTIYF	TGCGCCAGCAGCCAAAGCCGGGCCGTTATCTCTGGAAACACCATATATTTT
TRBV7-6	once	.	TRBJ2-7	CASSYPSERSYEQYF	TGTGCCAGCAGCTACCCTAGCGAGCGCTCCTACGAGCAGTACTTC
TRBV9	.	.	TRBJ2-1	CASSVVGGGPRTEQFF	TGTGCCAGCAGCGTAGTAGGGGGAGGGCCTAGGACGGAGCAGTTCTTC
TRBV6-6	.	.	TRBJ2-7	CASLSGPPYEQYF	TGTGCCAGTCTCTCCGGGCCACCCTACGAGCAGTACTTC
TRBV9	.	.	TRBJ1-5	CASSAGDFYSNQPQHF	TGTGCCAGCAGCGCGGGGGATTTTTATAGCAATCAGCCCCAGCATTTT
TRBV28	once	TRBD1	TRBJ2-7	CASSPLGADRGHNEQYF	TGTGCCAGCAGTCCCTTAGGGGCTGACAGGGGACATAACGAGCAGTACTTC
TRBV10-3	.	TRBD1	TRBJ2-2	CAISVKGQFSNTGELFF	TGTGCCATCAGTGTGAAGGGACAGTTTTCGAACACCGGGGAGCTGTTTTTT
TRBV28	.	.	TRBJ2-7	CASTVNRGYEQYF	TGTGCCAGCACGGTGAATAGGGGGTACGAGCAGTACTTC
TRBV9	.	.	TRBJ2-5	CASSVQGGSGIETQYF	TGTGCCAGCAGCGTCCAGGGGGGCAGCGGGATAGAGACCCAGTACTTC
TRBV4-3	.	.	TRBJ2-7	CASSQDRSSYEQYF	TGCGCCAGCAGCCAAGATCGAAGTAGTTACGAGCAGTACTTC
TRBV4-3	.	.	TRBJ2-3	CASSQASGSTDTQYF	TGCGCCAGCAGCCAGGCCAGCGGGAGCACAGATACGCAGTATTTT
TRBV5-1	.	.	TRBJ1-6	CASSRTEGSPLHF	TGCGCCAGCAGCCGGACAGAAGGGTCACCCCTCCACTTT
TRBV29-1	.	TRBD2	TRBJ2-3	CSVEVHMRTSGRARYGDTQYF	TGCAGCGTTGAAGTTCACATGCGGACTAGCGGGAGGGCCCGTTACGGAGATACGCAGTATTTT
TRBV8-2	once	.	TRBJ2-6	CGSEKKITQSRANVLTF	TGTGGCAGTGAAAAGAAGATAACACAAAGTCGGGCCAACGTCCTGACTTTC
TRBV29-1	.	.	TRBJ2-3	CSVSGSPRDTQYF	TGCAGCGTTTCCGGGAGCCCTCGAGATACGCAGTATTTT
TRBV15	.	.	TRBJ1-3	CATSTRGVSGNTIYF	TGTGCCACCAGCACTCGTGGGGTCTCTGGAAACACCATATATTTT
TRBV2	.	TRBD1	TRBJ1-4	CASSARQGIWEKLFF	TGTGCCAGCAGCGCTCGACAGGGCATATGGGAAAAACTGTTTTTT
TRBV5-4	.	TRBD2	TRBJ2-7	CASSSRTSGNYEQYF	TGTGCCAGCAGCTCCAGGACTAGCGGGAACTACGAGCAGTACTTC
TRBV6-6	once	.	TRBJ1-1	CASSYPSGTLEAFF	TGTGCCAGCAGTTACCCATCAGGGACCCTTGAAGCTTTCTTT
TRBV5-6	few	TRBD1	TRBJ2-7	CASTPGDRVNYEQYF	TGTGCCAGCACGCCTGGGGACAGGGTGAACTACGAGCAGTACTTC
TRBV4-1	.	.	TRBJ2-1	CASSHDTSWDEQFF	TGCGCCAGCAGCCACGATACTAGCTGGGATGAGCAGTTCTTC
TRBV4-3	.	TRBD2	TRBJ2-1	CASSQDATSGRHLFF	TGCGCCAGCAGCCAAGATGCCACTAGCGGGAGGCATCTGTTCTTC
TRBV27	.	.	TRBJ1-5	CASKGNQPQHF	TGTGCCAGCAAGGGCAATCAGCCCCAGCATTTT
TRBV28	.	TRBD2	TRBJ2-1	CASSSPLAGVGNEQFF	TGTGCCAGCAGTTCCCCACTAGCGGGAGTTGGCAATGAGCAGTTCTTC
TRBV7-2	few	.	TRBJ2-7	CASSLAGAGSTEQYF	TGTGCCAGCAGCTTAGCTGGCGCGGGTTCCACCGAGCAGTACTTC
TRBV7-9	.	TRBD1	TRBJ2-7	CASSPRDRGTPEQYF	TGTGCCAGCAGCCCCAGGGACAGGGGTACCCCCGAGCAGTACTTC
TRBV7-8	.	.	TRBJ1-2	CASSTRTVDSGYTF	TGTGCCAGCAGCACCCGGACAGTCGATAGTGGCTACACCTTC
TRBV6-5	.	TRBD1	TRBJ1-5	CASSYSLRGLNQPQHF	TGTGCCAGCAGTTACTCGCTCAGGGGGCTTAATCAGCCCCAGCATTTT